Each of the 27 T cell receptor beta chains below was sequenced from the same sample in a study of T cell responses to AZD1222 COVID-19 vaccine. Sequencing was performed with immunoSEQ multiplex PCR; in TCRdb, only in-frame clones are kept and a portion is missing. The sample contains 120,000 or so clones, approximately 86% of which appear only once. The sample consisted of peripheral blood, taken on day 0 of AZD1222 vaccination. Receptors were obtained from an adult in good health.

The chain employs TRBV27 and TRBJ1-1; D is unresolved. The germline V gene encodes CDR1 MNHEY and CDR2 SMNVEV (reference sequence). Trimming took off 1 base at V and 4 bases at J, with 13 bases between the two ends. The length of the CDR3 is 15 residues. CDR3 residues: CASSLFGRGGTEAFF. Here the CDR3 DNA reads TGTGCCAGCAGTTTATTCGGTCGTGGAGGCACTGAAGCTTTCTTT.

The table lists this clone with many counts. The genes are TRBV6-5 and TRBJ2-7, with 11 bases fitting TRBD2. Unmatched junction bases numbered 7, after V lost 6 bases and J lost 3 bases. The CDR3 loop spans 15 amino acids. Germline lookup yields CDR1 MNHEY and CDR2 SVGAGI. The CDR3 loop is CASRFLAGGLYEQYF. As DNA, the CDR3 is TGTGCCAGCAGGTTTCTAGCGGGGGGACTCTACGAGCAGTACTTC.

The V gene is TRBV15, the J gene TRBJ2-1, with unresolved D. CDR3 length: 15 amino acids. CDR1 LNHNV and CDR2 YYDKDF come from the germline V gene (reference sequence). Trimming took off 0 bases at V and 7 bases at J, with 13 bases between the two ends. The CDR3 DNA is TGTGCCACCAGCAGAGATTACTTGGCTGTTAATGAGCAGTTCTTC. Its translation: CATSRDYLAVNEQFF.

The rearrangement uses TRBV5-1 and TRBJ2-1; D is ambiguous. Germline CDR1 SGHRS, CDR2 YFSETQ. Trimming pared 0 bases from V and 0 bases from J, leaving 10 bases between. The CDR3 is 16 amino acids. The CDR3 region has the DNA TGCGCCAGCAGCTTGGGGGGTGGTATCTCCTACAATGAGCAGTTCTTC. It specifies CASSLGGGISYNEQFF.

The chain joins TRBV6-2 or TRBV6-3 to TRBJ2-7; D unclear. The CDR3 has 13 amino acids. Germline CDR1 and CDR2: MNHEY and SVGEGT. V was trimmed by 2 bases and J by 7 bases, leaving 12 bases between them. CDR3 DNA sequence: TGTGCCAGCAGTTACGACGGACCGGAGGAGCAGTACTTC. Translation: CASSYDGPEEQYF.

The chain uses TRBV30 and TRBJ1-1, with D unclear. V lost 3 bases and J 7 bases, leaving 9 bases between the germline ends. This CDR3 is built from 11 residues. CDR1 and CDR2 from the germline V gene are GTSNPN and SVGIG (reference sequence). Here the CDR3 DNA reads TGTGCCTGGAGAGAGGACCTTGAAGCTTTCTTT. Its translation: CAWREDLEAFF.

The rearrangement joins TRBV12-3 or TRBV12-4 to TRBJ1-1; a weak D match, TRBD1 (5 bases). The V end lost 3 bases, the J end lost 5 bases, and 10 bases lay between the germline ends. The CDR3 consists of 13 residues. For the CDR3, the DNA is TGTGCCAGCAGTTTTCGGGGGGGGACTGAAGCTTTCTTT. It codes for CASSFRGGTEAFF.

The rearrangement links TRBV11-2 to TRBJ2-1; no clear D gene. Trimming pared 1 base from V and 5 bases from J, leaving 12 bases between. The CDR3 has 15 residues. Germline V gene data show CDR1 as SGHAT and CDR2 as FQNNGV. The CDR3 region is CASSLGPGSNNEQFF. The CDR3 bases are TGTGCCAGCAGCTTAGGCCCCGGCTCAAACAATGAGCAGTTCTTC.

This clone was found once. V and J are TRBV29-1 and TRBJ2-7; 10 nucleotides agree with TRBD1. The CDR3 spans 14 residues. The J segment lost 3 bases and the V segment lost 4 bases, leaving 6 bases of the junction unmatched. From germline, CDR1 is SQVTM and CDR2 ANQGSEA. CDR3 nucleotide sequence: TGCAGCGTTGGATTCGGGACAGGGGTCTACGAGCAGTACTTC. This gives the protein CSVGFGTGVYEQYF.

This sequence joins TRBV4-1 and TRBJ1-2, with a weak D call TRBD1 (6 bases). Germline V gene data show CDR1 as MGHRA and CDR2 as YSYEKL. The V gene lost 2 bases and the J gene lost 4 bases, with 14 bases spanning the gap. This CDR3 has 15 residues. The CDR3 nucleotides are TGCGCCAGCAGCCAAACCGACAGGCTCCCCTATGGCTACACCTTC. Translation gives CASSQTDRLPYGYTF.

This chain connects TRBV19 to TRBJ2-2; D is perhaps TRBD2 (6 bases). The CDR3 is made up of 16 amino acids. V was trimmed by 4 bases and J by 1 base, leaving 13 bases between them. Germline V gene lookup returns CDR1 LNHDA and CDR2 SQIVND (reference sequence). CDR3 DNA: TGTGCCAGTAGTACTGGCGGGACTCAGAACACCGGGGAGCTGTTTTTT. Translated: CASSTGGTQNTGELFF.

This clone has a count of ten or more. The CDR3 coding sequence is TGTGCCAGCTCACCACGACGGGGAGAGACCCAGTACTTC. Amino acids: CASSPRRGETQYF. V and J are TRBV18 and TRBJ2-5; a possible D gene is TRBD2 (5 bases). Germline CDR1 and CDR2: KGHSH and LQKENI. Trimming took off 1 base at V and 4 bases at J, with 7 bases between the two ends. The CDR3 runs to 13 residues.

This clone has a count of ten or more. V is TRBV30 and J is TRBJ1-6; D unclear. The CDR3 consists of 13 residues. Germline V gene lookup returns CDR1 GTSNPN and CDR2 SVGIG (reference sequence). Trimming took 1 base from V and 15 from J, leaving 16 bases between them. The DNA of the CDR3 is TGTGCCTGGAGTGGGATTGGCTCCGCAGTCCTCCACTTT. This gives the protein CAWSGIGSAVLHF. Full variable domain (rest looked up from reference TRBV30 and TRBJ1-6): SQTIHQWPATLVQPVGSPLSLECTVEGTSNPNLYWYRQAAGRGLQLLFYSVGIGQISSEVPQNLSASRPQDRQFILSSKKLLLSDSGFYLCAWSGIGSAVLHFGNGTRLTVT.

The chain couples TRBV6-5 to TRBJ1-1, with 7 bases identical to TRBD1. CDR1 is MNHEY and CDR2 is SVGAGI in the germline V gene. V lost 2 bases and J lost 4; bases outside the gene matches: 10. The CDR3 is made up of 16 amino acids. The CDR3 nucleotides are TGTGCCAGCAGTTACCTACCGGGACAGCGGGGCACTGAAGCTTTCTTT. It translates to CASSYLPGQRGTEAFF.

This clone has more than one count but fewer than ten. The gene calls are TRBV4-1 and TRBJ1-4; 9 nucleotides line up with TRBD1. Losses at the gene ends were 5 bases for V and 2 bases for J; bases not matched to a gene: 6. From germline, CDR1 is MGHRA and CDR2 YSYEKL. The CDR3 length is 16 residues. In DNA, the CDR3 is TGCGCCAGCAGCACTACAGGGGGCGAGACTAATGAAAAACTGTTTTTT. Protein: CASSTTGGETNEKLFF.

The chain links TRBV15 to TRBJ1-3; D is unresolved. Trimming pared 0 bases from V and 2 bases from J, leaving 11 bases between. Looked up from germline, CDR1 is LNHNV and CDR2 is YYDKDF (reference sequence). The CDR3 runs 16 residues. CDR3 sequence (DNA): TGTGCCACCAGCAGAGATTATCAGAACACTGGAAACACCATATATTTT. Amino acids: CATSRDYQNTGNTIYF.

This clone was counted a few times. The genes are TRBV29-1 and TRBJ2-6; D is unclear. Germline V CDR1 and CDR2: SQVTM, ANQGSEA. Trimming took off 3 bases at V and 0 bases at J, with 6 bases between the two ends. The CDR3 is made up of 14 amino acids. This chain's CDR3 is CSVEEYSGANVLTF. The CDR3 DNA is TGCAGCGTTGAGGAGTACTCTGGGGCCAACGTCCTGACTTTC.

The chain recombines TRBV6-5 with TRBJ1-6, with D possibly TRBD1 on 5 matching bases. The germline CDR1 and CDR2 sequences are MNHEY and SVGAGI. The V end was cut by 6 bases, the J end by 12 bases, with 12 bases between. CDR3 length: 12 residues. This CDR3 reads CASSPGPGPLHF. In DNA form, the CDR3 reads TGTGCCAGCAGCCCGGGACCAGGACCCCTCCACTTT.

This clone was seen a few times. This CDR3 is also generated by other DNA sequences in the sample. This sequence joins TRBV27 and TRBJ2-7, with D perhaps matching TRBD2 (5 bases). Deletions cut 6 bases from V and 7 bases from J, with 16 bases between. Looked up from germline, CDR1 is MNHEY and CDR2 is SMNVEV (reference sequence). This CDR3 contains 13 residues. For the CDR3, the DNA is TGTGCCAGCAGCTTCACAGTGGGCGGGGAGCAGTACTTC. It codes for CASSFTVGGEQYF.

The V and J genes are TRBV28 and TRBJ1-1, with a tentative D call TRBD1 (5 bases). Trimming cost V 10 bases and J 4 bases, with 13 bases left between them. The CDR3 runs to 12 residues. Germline CDR1 is MDHEN and CDR2 is SYDVKM. This CDR3 reads CATQPGSTEAFF. The CDR3 DNA sequence: TGTGCCACCCAGCCAGGGAGCACTGAAGCTTTCTTT.

This chain links TRBV25-1 with TRBJ2-7; D is possibly TRBD1 (6 bases). V shed 3 bases and J shed 2 bases, with 8 bases lying between them. CDR1 MGHDK and CDR2 SYGVNS come from the germline V gene. The CDR3 is 13 residues long. CDR3 nucleotides: TGTGCCAGCAGTGAGGGGGCGGCCTACGAGCAGTACTTC. Encoded protein: CASSEGAAYEQYF.

The genes are TRBV4-2 and TRBJ1-4; D call uncertain. The germline CDR1 and CDR2 sequences are LGHNA and YNFKEQ. V lost 1 base to trimming and J lost 6 bases, with 12 bases between them. CDR3 length: 15 residues. In DNA form, the CDR3 reads TGTGCCAGCAGCCAAGTGGCCACTAGAGATGAAAAACTGTTTTTT. Translating gives CASSQVATRDEKLFF.

The rearrangement links TRBV24-1 to TRBJ2-5; TRBD1 agrees at 7 bases. This CDR3 is 15 amino acids long. CDR1 and CDR2 (germline): KGHDR, SFDVKD. V shed 4 bases and J 1 base; nucleotides not matched to a gene: 5. This CDR3 is CATSDPDRFQETQYF. CDR3 DNA sequence: TGTGCCACCAGTGACCCGGACAGGTTCCAAGAGACCCAGTACTTC.

The chain carries TRBV6-5 and TRBJ1-5, with D perhaps TRBD1 (6 bases). The CDR3 contains 15 residues. The V end was cut by 4 bases, the J end by 6 bases, with 16 bases between. Looked up from germline, CDR1 is MNHEY and CDR2 is SVGAGI. CDR3 amino acids: CASSSHRASGQPQHF. CDR3 nucleotide sequence: TGTGCCAGCAGTTCCCACAGGGCCTCGGGTCAGCCCCAGCATTTT.

The V call is TRBV5-6, the J call TRBJ2-1, with D uncertain. The germline V and J ends were trimmed by 0 bases and 0 bases, with 10 bases remaining between them. The CDR3 has 16 amino acids. Germline assignment: CDR1 SGHDT and CDR2 YYEEEE. The CDR3 DNA reads TGTGCCAGCAGCTTGGAGGGTCGCAGCTCCTACAATGAGCAGTTCTTC. It yields the protein CASSLEGRSSYNEQFF.

V and J are TRBV11-3 and TRBJ2-5; 9 bases are a match to TRBD2. V dropped 3 bases and J dropped 5; count of bases not matched to a gene: 7. CDR1 is SGHNT, CDR2 YENEEA, per germline. The CDR3 spans 15 residues. The CDR3 protein is CASSFGGGAIETQYF. In DNA, the CDR3 is TGTGCCAGCAGCTTCGGCGGGGGGGCTATTGAGACCCAGTACTTC.

The V gene is TRBV4-1, the J gene TRBJ2-6; D gene ambiguous. The CDR3 totals 18 residues. V shed 0 bases and J shed 0 bases, with 12 bases lying between them. The germline gives CDR1 MGHRA, CDR2 YSYEKL. The CDR3 DNA reads TGCGCCAGCAGCCAAGAGACCGAGACACACTCTGGGGCCAACGTCCTGACTTTC. This codes for CASSQETETHSGANVLTF.